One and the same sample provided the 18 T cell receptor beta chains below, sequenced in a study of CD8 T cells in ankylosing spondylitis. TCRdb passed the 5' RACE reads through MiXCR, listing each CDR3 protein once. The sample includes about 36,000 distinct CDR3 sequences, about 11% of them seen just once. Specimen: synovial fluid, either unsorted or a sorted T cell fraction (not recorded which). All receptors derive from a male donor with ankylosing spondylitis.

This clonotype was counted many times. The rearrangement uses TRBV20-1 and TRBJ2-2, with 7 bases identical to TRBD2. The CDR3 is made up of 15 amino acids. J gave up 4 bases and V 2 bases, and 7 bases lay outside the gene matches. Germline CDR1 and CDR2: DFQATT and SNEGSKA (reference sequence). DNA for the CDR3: TGCAGTGCTAGATCGGCGGGAGAGGCCACCGGGGAGCTGTTTTTT. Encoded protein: CSARSAGEATGELFF.

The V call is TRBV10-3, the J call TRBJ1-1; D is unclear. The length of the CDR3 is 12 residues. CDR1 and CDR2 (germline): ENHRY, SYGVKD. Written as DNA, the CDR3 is TGTGCAAGCACAGATCCCAACACTGAAGCTTTCTTT. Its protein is CASTDPNTEAFF.

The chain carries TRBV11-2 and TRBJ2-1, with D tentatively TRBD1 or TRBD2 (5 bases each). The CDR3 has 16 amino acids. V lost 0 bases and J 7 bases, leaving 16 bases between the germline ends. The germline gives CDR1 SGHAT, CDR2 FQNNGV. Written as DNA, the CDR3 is TGTGCCAGCAGCTTAGATCTGGGACCTGGGTTGAATGAGCAGTTCTTC. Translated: CASSLDLGPGLNEQFF.

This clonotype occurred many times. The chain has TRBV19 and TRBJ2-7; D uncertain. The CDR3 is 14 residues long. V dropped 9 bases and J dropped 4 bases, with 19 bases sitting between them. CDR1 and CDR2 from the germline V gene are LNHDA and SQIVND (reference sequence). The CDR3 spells CASSLYGDGYEQYF. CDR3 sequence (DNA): TGTGCCAGCTCCCTCTATGGGGATGGGTACGAGCAGTACTTC.

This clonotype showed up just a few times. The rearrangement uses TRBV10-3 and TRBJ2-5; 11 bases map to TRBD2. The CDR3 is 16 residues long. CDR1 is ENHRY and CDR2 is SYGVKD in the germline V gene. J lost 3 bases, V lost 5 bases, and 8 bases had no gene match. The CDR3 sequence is CAISPGLAEHEETQYF. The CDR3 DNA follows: TGTGCCATCAGTCCGGGACTAGCGGAACACGAAGAGACCCAGTACTTC.

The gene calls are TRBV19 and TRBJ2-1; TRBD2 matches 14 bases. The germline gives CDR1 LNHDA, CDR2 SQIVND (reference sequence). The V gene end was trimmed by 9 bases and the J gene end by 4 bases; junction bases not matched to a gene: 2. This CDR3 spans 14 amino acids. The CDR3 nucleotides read TGTGCCAGCGGACTAGCGGGAGGTTACAATGAGCAGTTCTTC. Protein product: CASGLAGGYNEQFF.

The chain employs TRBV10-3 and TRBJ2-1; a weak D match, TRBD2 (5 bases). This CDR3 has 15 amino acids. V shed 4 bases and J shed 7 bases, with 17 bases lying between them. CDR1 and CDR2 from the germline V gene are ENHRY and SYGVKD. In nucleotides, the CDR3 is TGTGCCATCAGTGGTCGGCAGACCAGAGGGAATGAGCAGTTCTTC. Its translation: CAISGRQTRGNEQFF.

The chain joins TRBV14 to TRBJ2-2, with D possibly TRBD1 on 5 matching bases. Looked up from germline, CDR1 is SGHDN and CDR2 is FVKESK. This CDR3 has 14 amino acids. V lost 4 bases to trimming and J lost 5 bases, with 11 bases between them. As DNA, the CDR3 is TGTGCCAGCAGCCGGGGCCTTAAAACCGGGGAGCTGTTTTTT. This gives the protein CASSRGLKTGELFF.

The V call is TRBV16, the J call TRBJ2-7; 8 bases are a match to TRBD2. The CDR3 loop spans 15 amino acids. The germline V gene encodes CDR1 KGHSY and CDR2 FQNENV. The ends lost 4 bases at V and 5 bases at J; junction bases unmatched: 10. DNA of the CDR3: TGTGCCAGCAGCCCGAACGAGAGCGGGAGCAACGAGCAGTACTTC. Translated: CASSPNESGSNEQYF.

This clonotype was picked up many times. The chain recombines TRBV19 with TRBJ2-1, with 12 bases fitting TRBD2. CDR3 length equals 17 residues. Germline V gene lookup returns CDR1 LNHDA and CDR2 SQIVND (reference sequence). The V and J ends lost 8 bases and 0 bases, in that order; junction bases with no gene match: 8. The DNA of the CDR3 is TGTGCCAGTGCCGGGACTAGCGGGCCTCACTCCTACAATGAGCAGTTCTTC. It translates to CASAGTSGPHSYNEQFF. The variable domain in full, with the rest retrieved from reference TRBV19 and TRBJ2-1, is DGGITQSPKYLFRKEGQNVTLSCEQNLNHDAMYWYRQDPGQGLRLIYYSQIVNDFQKGDIAEGYSVSREKKESFPLTVTSAQKNPTAFYLCASAGTSGPHSYNEQFFGPGTRLTVL.

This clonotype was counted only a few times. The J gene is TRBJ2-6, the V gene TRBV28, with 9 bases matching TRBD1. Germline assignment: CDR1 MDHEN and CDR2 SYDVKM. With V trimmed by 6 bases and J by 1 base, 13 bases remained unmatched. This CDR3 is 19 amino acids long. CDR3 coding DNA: TGTGCCAGCAGGGGGGCGGCCGGGACAGGGCCATCTGGGGCCAACGTCCTGACTTTC. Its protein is CASRGAAGTGPSGANVLTF.

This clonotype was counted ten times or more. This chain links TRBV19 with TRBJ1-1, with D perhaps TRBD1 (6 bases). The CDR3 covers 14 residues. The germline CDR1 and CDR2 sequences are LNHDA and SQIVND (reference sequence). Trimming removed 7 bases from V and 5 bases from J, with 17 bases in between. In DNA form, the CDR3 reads TGTGCCAGTACTTGGGGGCTGGCGGGGACTGAAGCTTTCTTT. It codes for CASTWGLAGTEAFF.

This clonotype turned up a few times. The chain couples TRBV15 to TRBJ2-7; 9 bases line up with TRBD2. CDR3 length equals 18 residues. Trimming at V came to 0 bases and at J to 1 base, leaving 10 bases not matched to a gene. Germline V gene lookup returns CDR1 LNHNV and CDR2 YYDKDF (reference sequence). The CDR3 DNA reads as TGTGCCACCAGCAGAGAAACCTCCGGGACTAGCTTTTCCTACGAGCAGTACTTC. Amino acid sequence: CATSRETSGTSFSYEQYF.

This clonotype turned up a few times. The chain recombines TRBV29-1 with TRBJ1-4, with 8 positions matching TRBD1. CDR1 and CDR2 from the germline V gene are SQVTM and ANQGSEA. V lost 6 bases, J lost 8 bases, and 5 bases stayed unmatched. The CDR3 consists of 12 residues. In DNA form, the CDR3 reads TGCAGCGTGGACACAGGGGGGGAAAAACTGTTTTTT. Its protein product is CSVDTGGEKLFF.

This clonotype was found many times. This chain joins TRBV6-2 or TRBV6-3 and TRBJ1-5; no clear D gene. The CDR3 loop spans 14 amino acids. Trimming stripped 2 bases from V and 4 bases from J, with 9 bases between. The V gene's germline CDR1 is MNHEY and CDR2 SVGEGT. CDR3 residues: CASSYGRTNQPQHF. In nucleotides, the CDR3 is TGTGCCAGCAGTTACGGTCGGACTAATCAGCCCCAGCATTTT.

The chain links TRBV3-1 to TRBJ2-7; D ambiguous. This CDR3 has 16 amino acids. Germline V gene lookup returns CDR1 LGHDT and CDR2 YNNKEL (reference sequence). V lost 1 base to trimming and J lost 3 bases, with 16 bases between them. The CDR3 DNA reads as TGTGCCAGCAGCCAAGCAATCGGGCTAGTTGGCTACGAGCAGTACTTC. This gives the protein CASSQAIGLVGYEQYF.

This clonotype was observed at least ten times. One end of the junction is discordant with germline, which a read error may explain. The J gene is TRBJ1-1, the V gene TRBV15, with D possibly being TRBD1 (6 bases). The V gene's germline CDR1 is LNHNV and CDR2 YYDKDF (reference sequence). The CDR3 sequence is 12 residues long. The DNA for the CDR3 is TGTGCCACCAGCGGAGACAGGAACGAAGCTTTCTTT. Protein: CATSGDRNEAFF.

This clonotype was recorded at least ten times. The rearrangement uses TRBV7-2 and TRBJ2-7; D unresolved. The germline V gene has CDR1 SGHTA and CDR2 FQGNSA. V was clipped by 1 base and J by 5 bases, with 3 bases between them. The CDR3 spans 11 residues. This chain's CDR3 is CASSLVHEQYF. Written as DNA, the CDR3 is TGTGCCAGCAGCTTAGTCCACGAGCAGTACTTC.